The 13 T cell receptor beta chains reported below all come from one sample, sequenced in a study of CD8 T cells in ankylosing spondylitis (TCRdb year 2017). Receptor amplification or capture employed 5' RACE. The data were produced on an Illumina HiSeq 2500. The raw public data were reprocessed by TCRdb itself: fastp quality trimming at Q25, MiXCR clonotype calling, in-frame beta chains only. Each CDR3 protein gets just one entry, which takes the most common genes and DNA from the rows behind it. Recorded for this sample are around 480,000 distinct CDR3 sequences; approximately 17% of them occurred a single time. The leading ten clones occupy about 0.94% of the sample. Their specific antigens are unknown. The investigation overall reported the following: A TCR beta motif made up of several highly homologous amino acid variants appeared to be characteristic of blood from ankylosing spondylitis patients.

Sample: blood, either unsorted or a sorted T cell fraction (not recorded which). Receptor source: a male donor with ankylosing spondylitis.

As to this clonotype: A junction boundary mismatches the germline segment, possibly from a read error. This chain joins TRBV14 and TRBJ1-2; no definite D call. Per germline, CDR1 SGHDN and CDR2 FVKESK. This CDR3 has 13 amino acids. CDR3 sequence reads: CASSRWRTEPVSF. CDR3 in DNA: TGTGCCAGCAGCCGATGGCGGACGGAGCCTGTGAGCTTC. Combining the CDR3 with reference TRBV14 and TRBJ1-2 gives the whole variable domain EAGVTQFPSHSVIEKGQTVTLRCDPISGHDNLYWYRRVMGKEIKFLLHFVKESKQDESGMPNNRFLAERTGGTYSTLKVQPAELEDSGVYFCASSRWRTEPVSFGSGTRLTVV.

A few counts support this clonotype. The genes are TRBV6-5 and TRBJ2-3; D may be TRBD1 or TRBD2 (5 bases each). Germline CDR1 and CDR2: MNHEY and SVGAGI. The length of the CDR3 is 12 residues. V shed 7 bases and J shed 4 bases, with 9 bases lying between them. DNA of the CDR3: TGTGCCAGCAAGAGGGGATCAGATACGCAGTATTTT. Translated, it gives CASKRGSDTQYF.

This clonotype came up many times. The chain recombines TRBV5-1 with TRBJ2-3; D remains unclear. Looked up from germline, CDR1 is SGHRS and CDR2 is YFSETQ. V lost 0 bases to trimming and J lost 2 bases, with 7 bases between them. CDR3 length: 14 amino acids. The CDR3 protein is CASSLAAPTDTQYF. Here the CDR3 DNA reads TGCGCCAGCAGCTTGGCGGCGCCCACAGATACGCAGTATTTT.

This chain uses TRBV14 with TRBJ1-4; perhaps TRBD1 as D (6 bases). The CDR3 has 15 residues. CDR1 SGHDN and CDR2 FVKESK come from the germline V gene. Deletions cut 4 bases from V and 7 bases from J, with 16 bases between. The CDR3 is CASSPRQAGGEKLFF. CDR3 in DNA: TGTGCCAGCAGCCCTAGACAGGCTGGGGGTGAAAAACTGTTTTTT.

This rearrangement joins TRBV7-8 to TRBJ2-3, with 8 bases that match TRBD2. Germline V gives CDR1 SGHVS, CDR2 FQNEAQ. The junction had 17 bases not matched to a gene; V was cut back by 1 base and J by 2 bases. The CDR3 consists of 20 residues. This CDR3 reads CASSLVSEIDSGDLTDTQYF. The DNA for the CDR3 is TGTGCCAGCAGCTTAGTATCGGAGATTGATAGCGGGGATCTCACAGATACGCAGTATTTT.

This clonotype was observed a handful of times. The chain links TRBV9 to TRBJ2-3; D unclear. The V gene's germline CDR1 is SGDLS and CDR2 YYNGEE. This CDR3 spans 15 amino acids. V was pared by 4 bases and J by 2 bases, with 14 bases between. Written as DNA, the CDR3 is TGTGCCAGCAGCTCACCCTCGGTCTTCACAGATACGCAGTATTTT. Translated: CASSSPSVFTDTQYF.

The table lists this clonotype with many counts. The chain's CDR3 is CASSPQGSQPQHF. Written as DNA, the CDR3 is TGTGCCAGTAGTCCCCAAGGGAGTCAGCCCCAGCATTTT. The chain joins TRBV19 to TRBJ1-5; D remains unclear. The ends were cut back, 5 bases at V and 6 bases at J, with 11 bases in the middle. Germline lookup yields CDR1 LNHDA and CDR2 SQIVND (reference sequence). The CDR3 loop spans 13 amino acids.

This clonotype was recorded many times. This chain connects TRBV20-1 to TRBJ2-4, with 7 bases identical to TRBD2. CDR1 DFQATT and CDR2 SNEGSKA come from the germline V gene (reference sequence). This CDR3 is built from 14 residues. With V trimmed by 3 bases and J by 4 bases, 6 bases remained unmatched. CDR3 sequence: CSASATGGKNIQYF. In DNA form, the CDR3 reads TGCAGTGCTAGTGCCACCGGGGGGAAAAACATTCAGTACTTC.

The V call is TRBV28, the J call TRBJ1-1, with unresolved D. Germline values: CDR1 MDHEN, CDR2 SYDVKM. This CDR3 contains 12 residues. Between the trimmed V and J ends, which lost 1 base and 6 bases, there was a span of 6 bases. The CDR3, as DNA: TGTGCCAGCAGTTTATCCGTCTCTGAAGCTTTCTTT. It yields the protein CASSLSVSEAFF.

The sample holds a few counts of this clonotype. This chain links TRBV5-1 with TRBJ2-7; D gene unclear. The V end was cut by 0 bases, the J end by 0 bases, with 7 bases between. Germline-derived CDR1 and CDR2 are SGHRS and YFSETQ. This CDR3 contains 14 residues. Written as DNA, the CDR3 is TGCGCCAGCAGCTTGGTGTCCAACTCCTACGAGCAGTACTTC. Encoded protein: CASSLVSNSYEQYF. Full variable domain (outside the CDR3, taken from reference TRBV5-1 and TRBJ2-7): KAGVTQTPRYLIKTRGQQVTLSCSPISGHRSVSWYQQTPGQGLQFLFEYFSETQRNKGNFPGRFSGRQFSNSRSEMNVSTLELGDSALYLCASSLVSNSYEQYFGPGTRLTVT.

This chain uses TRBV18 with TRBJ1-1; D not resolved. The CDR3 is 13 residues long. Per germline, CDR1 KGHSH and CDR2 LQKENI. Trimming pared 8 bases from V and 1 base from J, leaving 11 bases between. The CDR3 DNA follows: TGTGCCAGCACAACCACCCAGAACACTGAAGCTTTCTTT. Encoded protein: CASTTTQNTEAFF.

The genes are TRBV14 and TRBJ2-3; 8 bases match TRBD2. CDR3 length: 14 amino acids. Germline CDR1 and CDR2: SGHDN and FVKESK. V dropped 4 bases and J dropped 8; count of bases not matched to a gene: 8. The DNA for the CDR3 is TGTGCCAGCAGCCCCCTCTATAGCGGGACTACGCAGTATTTT. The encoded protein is CASSPLYSGTTQYF.

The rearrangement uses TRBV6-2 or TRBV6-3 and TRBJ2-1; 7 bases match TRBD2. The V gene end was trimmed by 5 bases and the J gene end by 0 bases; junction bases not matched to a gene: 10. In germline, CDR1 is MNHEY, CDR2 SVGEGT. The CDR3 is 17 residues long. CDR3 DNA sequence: TGTGCCAGCAGTCGAAACCCTAGCGGCTCCTCCTACAATGAGCAGTTCTTC. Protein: CASSRNPSGSSYNEQFF.